These T cell receptor beta chains were read from a single sample in a study of OX40 agonist ivuxolimab in advanced cancers. Profiling relied on immunoSEQ multiplex PCR, and the TCRdb table lists in-frame clones only, not all of them. The sample includes about 27,000 clones, 80% to 90% seen only once; the top ten take roughly 12%. The starting material was CD4+ or CD8+ T cells sorted from blood, obtained in a trial of the OX40 agonist ivuxolimab. The origin of the receptors is an adult with an advanced solid tumor such as melanoma, head and neck, liver or kidney cancer. The CDR3 runs from the conserved cysteine through the conserved F or W. A D gene is named only where the DNA matches it firmly. For some rows the clone size is stated as once, few or many, or as a class when expanded; others skip it.

v_gene	j_gene	abundance	d_gene	CDR3nt	CDR3aa
TRBV19	TRBJ1-6	-	TRBD1	TGTGCCAGTAGTACCTGGACAGGGTTCTCCTATAATTCACCCCTCCACTTT	CASSTWTGFSYNSPLHF
TRBV2	TRBJ2-7	-	-	TGTGCCACCAATACCGATCCCTACGAGCAGTACTTC	CATNTDPYEQYF
TRBV27	TRBJ2-7	-	-	TGTGCCAGCAGTTCAGGCCTGCGCTCCTACGAGCAGTACTTC	CASSSGLRSYEQYF
TRBV5-5	TRBJ1-2	-	-	TGTGCCAGCAGCTTGAGGTTGGAGGGGCTATACTATGGCTACACCTTC	CASSLRLEGLYYGYTF
TRBV28	TRBJ1-3	-	TRBD1	TGTGCCAGCAGCCTTCGTGAGACAGGGGTAATAGGAAACACCATATATTTT	CASSLRETGVIGNTIYF
TRBV7-9	TRBJ2-5	once	-	TGTGCCAGCAGCTTAGCGGAGAAGGGGGAGACCCAGTACTTC	CASSLAEKGETQYF
TRBV7-6	TRBJ2-5	-	-	TGTGCCAGCAGCTTCGGGGTGGGGGTGCTAGAGACCCAGTACTTC	CASSFGVGVLETQYF
TRBV4-1	TRBJ1-2	-	TRBD1	TGCGCCAGCAGCCAAGTCGGAGGGGGCGGTGATGGCTACACCTTC	CASSQVGGGGDGYTF
TRBV9	TRBJ2-7	-	-	TGTGCCAGCAGCGTAGCTACGGATTCCTACGAGCAGTACTTC	CASSVATDSYEQYF
TRBV13	TRBJ2-1	-	-	TGTGCCAGCAGCTTAGCGGGGCCGTCGGGTGACAATGAGCAGTTCTTC	CASSLAGPSGDNEQFF
TRBV9	TRBJ1-1	-	TRBD1	TGTGCCAGCACCCCAGGGGGGGACTTTTTGAACACTGAAGCTTTCTTT	CASTPGGDFLNTEAFF
TRBV10-1	TRBJ1-1	-	-	TGCGCCAGCAGTTTGTCTCGGAACACTGAAGCTTTCTTT	CASSLSRNTEAFF
TRBV11-3	TRBJ1-1	-	-	TGTGCCAGCAGCTTATATGGGGGTACTGAAGCTTTCTTT	CASSLYGGTEAFF
TRBV9	TRBJ1-2	-	TRBD1	TGTGCCAGCAGCGTAGCGGACAGGGGAGAGGGCTATGGCTACACCTTC	CASSVADRGEGYGYTF
TRBV2	TRBJ2-5	-	-	TGTGCCAGCAGTGTCGAGGGTTGGGAGACCCAGTACTTC	CASSVEGWETQYF
TRBV7-3	TRBJ1-2	-	-	TGTGCCAGCAGCTCCCAGGGAAACTATGGCTACACCTTC	CASSSQGNYGYTF
TRBV4-1	TRBJ2-1	once	TRBD2	TGCGCCAGCAGCCAAGATAGGTCTAGCGGGGGGCTTGGTGAGCAGTTCTTC	CASSQDRSSGGLGEQFF
TRBV7-9	TRBJ1-2	-	TRBD1	TGTGCCAGCAGCTCCGACAGGGAGGGTTACTATGGCTACACCTTC	CASSSDREGYYGYTF
TRBV6-1	TRBJ1-6	few	-	TGTGCCAGCAGTCCCCGACAGGAAAATTCACCCCTCCACTTT	CASSPRQENSPLHF
TRBV7-2	TRBJ2-7	-	-	TGTGCCAGCAGCCCTTGGACTGCGAGCTCCTACGAGCAGTACTTC	CASSPWTASSYEQYF
TRBV19	TRBJ2-5	-	TRBD1	TGTGCCAGTAGTAGGACAGGGGCGCAAGAGACCCAGTACTTC	CASSRTGAQETQYF
TRBV28	TRBJ1-4	-	-	TGTGCCAGCACCCAGACGAATGAAAAACTGTTTTTT	CASTQTNEKLFF
TRBV7-8	TRBJ1-3	medium-sized	-	TGTGCCAGCAGCTCCAGGGTCTCTGGAAACACCATATATTTT	CASSSRVSGNTIYF
TRBV4-1	TRBJ1-4	-	TRBD1	TGCGCCAGCAGCCAAGGGGCGACAGGGGTGAGGGAAAAACTGTTTTTT	CASSQGATGVREKLFF
TRBV12-5	TRBJ1-1	-	-	TGTGCTAGTGGTTTTGCGGTGATTGCTGAAGCTTTCTTT	CASGFAVIAEAFF
TRBV13	TRBJ1-1	-	TRBD1	TGTGCCAGCAGCCCCCCCTCCCGGGACAGGGTGAACACTGAAGCTTTCTTT	CASSPPSRDRVNTEAFF
TRBV7-9	TRBJ2-7	-	-	TGTGCCAGCAGCTTGTGGGACACTACCTACGAGCAGTACTTC	CASSLWDTTYEQYF
TRBV6-5	TRBJ1-1	once	-	TGTGCCAGCAGTCCTCTCCGGGGGAACACTGAAGCTTTCTTT	CASSPLRGNTEAFF
TRBV5-5	TRBJ1-2	few	-	TGTGCCAGCAGCCCTGGTGGGGACTATGGCTACACCTTC	CASSPGGDYGYTF
TRBV7-9	TRBJ1-5	-	-	TGTGCCAGCAGCCCGCTAGTTAGCAATCAGCCTCAGCATTTT	CASSPLVSNQPQHF
TRBV18	TRBJ2-7	-	-	TGTGCCAGCTCACCACCCGGGGATAGCTCCTACGAGCAGTACTTC	CASSPPGDSSYEQYF
TRBV11-2	TRBJ1-2	-	-	TGTGCCAGCAGCTTAACAGGGTTCTATGGCTACACCTTC	CASSLTGFYGYTF
TRBV7-6	TRBJ2-6	-	-	TGTGCCAGCAGCTTAGTGGACCCCTCTGGGGCCAACGTCCTGACTTTC	CASSLVDPSGANVLTF
TRBV9	TRBJ2-1	medium-sized	TRBD2	TGTGCCAGCAGCCCATTCCCCGGGGGGGCGATCGAGCAGTTCTTC	CASSPFPGGAIEQFF
TRBV7-6	TRBJ2-2	-	-	TGTGCCAGCAGCTCTCGGACGGTGAACACCGGGGAGCTGTTTTTT	CASSSRTVNTGELFF
TRBV7-2	TRBJ1-5	-	TRBD1	TGTGCCAGCAGCCTAGGGCCAGGGGGAAATCAGCCCCAGCATTTT	CASSLGPGGNQPQHF
TRBV4-1	TRBJ1-1	-	-	TGCGCCAGCAGCCAGACGGGTCAAGGGACCACTGAAGCTTTCTTT	CASSQTGQGTTEAFF
TRBV5-5	TRBJ1-1	-	-	TGTGCCAGCAGCCCGGCGACAGGACGGAACACTGAAGCTTTCTTT	CASSPATGRNTEAFF
TRBV14	TRBJ2-7	-	-	TGTGCCAGCAGCCCAGGGCAGGGACTCGAGCAGTACTTC	CASSPGQGLEQYF
TRBV4-1	TRBJ1-2	-	TRBD1	TGCGCCAGCAGCCCGTCCGGGACAGGGGACTATGGCTACACCTTC	CASSPSGTGDYGYTF
TRBV5-1	TRBJ2-3	-	-	TGCGCCAGCAGCTTTACAGGGTCGACGGATACGCAGTATTTT	CASSFTGSTDTQYF